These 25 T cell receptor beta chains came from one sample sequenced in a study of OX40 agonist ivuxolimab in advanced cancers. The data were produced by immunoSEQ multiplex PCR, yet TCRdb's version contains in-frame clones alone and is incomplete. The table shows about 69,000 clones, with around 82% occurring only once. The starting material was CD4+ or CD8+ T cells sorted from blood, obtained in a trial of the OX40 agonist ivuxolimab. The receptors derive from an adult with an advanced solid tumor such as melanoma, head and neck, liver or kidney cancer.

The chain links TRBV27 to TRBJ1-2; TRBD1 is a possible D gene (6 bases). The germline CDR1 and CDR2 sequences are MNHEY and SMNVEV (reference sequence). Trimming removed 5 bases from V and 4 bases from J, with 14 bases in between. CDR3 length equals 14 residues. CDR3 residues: CASSPRRGPYGYTF. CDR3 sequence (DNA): TGTGCCAGCAGTCCCCGCAGGGGACCCTATGGCTACACCTTC.

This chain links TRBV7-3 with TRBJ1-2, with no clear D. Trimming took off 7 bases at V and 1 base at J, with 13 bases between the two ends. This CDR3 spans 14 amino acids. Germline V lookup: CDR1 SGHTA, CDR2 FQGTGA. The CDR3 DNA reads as TGTGCCAGCACCTATAGTCGGGTTAACTATGGCTACACCTTC. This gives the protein CASTYSRVNYGYTF.

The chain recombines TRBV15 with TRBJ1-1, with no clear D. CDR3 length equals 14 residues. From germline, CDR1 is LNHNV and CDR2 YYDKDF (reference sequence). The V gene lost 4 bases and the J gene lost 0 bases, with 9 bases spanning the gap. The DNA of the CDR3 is TGTGCCACCAGCAATTATGGGATGAACACTGAAGCTTTCTTT. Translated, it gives CATSNYGMNTEAFF. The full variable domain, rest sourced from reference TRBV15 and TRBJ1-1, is DAMVIQNPRYQVTQFGKPVTLSCSQTLNHNVMYWYQQKSSQAPKLLFHYYDKDFNNEADTPDNFQSRRPNTSFCFLDIRSPGLGDTAMYLCATSNYGMNTEAFFGQGTRLTVV.

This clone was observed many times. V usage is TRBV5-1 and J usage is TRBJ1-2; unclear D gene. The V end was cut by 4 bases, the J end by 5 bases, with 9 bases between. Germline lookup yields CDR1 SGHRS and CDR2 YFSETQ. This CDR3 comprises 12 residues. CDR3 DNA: TGCGCCAGCAGCGTTGCCAGTTATGGCTACACCTTC. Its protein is CASSVASYGYTF.

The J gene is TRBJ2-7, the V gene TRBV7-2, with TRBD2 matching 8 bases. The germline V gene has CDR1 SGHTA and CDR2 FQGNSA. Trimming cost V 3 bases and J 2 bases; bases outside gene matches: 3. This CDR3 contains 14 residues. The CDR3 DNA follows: TGTGCCAGCAGCTTTACTAGCGGAGCCTACGAGCAGTACTTC. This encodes CASSFTSGAYEQYF. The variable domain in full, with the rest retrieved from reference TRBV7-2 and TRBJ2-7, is GAGVSQSPSNKVTEKGKDVELRCDPISGHTALYWYRQSLGQGLEFLIYFQGNSAPDKSGLPSDRFSAERTGGSVSTLTIQRTQQEDSAVYLCASSFTSGAYEQYFGPGTRLTVT.

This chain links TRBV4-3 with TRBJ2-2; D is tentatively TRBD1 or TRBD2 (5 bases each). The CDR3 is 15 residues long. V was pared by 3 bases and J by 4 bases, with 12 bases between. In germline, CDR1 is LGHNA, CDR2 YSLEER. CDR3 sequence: CASSQRGGGTGELFF. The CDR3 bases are TGCGCCAGCAGCCAGAGGGGTGGAGGCACCGGGGAGCTGTTTTTT.

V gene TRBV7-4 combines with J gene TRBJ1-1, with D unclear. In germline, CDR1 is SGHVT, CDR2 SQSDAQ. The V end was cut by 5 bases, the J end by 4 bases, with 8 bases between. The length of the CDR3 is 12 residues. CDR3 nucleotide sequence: TGTGCCAGCAGCCCCCGCCCCACTGAAGCTTTCTTT. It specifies CASSPRPTEAFF.

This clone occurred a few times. The CDR3 nucleotides read TGTGCCAGCAGCGAAGAAACCTACGAGCAGTACTTC. It codes for CASSEETYEQYF. The chain carries TRBV28 and TRBJ2-7; D not resolved. The CDR3 spans 12 residues. Trimming stripped 6 bases from V and 2 bases from J, with 8 bases between. CDR1 and CDR2 from the germline V gene are MDHEN and SYDVKM.

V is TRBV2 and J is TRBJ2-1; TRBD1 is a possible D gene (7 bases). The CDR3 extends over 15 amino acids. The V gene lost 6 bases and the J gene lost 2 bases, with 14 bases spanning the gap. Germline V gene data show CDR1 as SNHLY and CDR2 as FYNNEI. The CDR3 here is CASSPGGPAYNEQFF. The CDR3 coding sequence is TGTGCCAGCAGCCCAGGGGGGCCGGCCTACAATGAGCAGTTCTTC.

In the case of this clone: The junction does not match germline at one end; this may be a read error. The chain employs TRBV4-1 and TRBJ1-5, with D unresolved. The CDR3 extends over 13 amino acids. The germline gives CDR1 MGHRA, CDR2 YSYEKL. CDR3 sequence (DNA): TGCGCCAGCAGTCAAGACTATACTCAGCCCCAGCATTTT. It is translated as CASSQDYTQPQHF.

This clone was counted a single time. CDR3 sequence: CASSPIAGLSGELFF. Written as DNA, the CDR3 is TGTGCCAGCAGCCCGATAGCGGGACTTAGCGGGGAGCTGTTTTTT. This chain uses TRBV7-2 with TRBJ2-2, with TRBD2 identical over 8 bases. This CDR3 is built from 15 residues. The germline CDR1 and CDR2 sequences are SGHTA and FQGNSA. The trim removed 5 bases at V and 7 bases at J, leaving 9 bases unmatched.

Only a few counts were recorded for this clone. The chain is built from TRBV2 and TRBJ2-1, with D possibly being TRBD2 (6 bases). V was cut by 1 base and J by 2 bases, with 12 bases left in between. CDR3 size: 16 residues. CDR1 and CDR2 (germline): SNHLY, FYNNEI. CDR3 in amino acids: CASSEEAGGPYNEQFF. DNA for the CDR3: TGTGCCAGCAGTGAAGAAGCGGGCGGACCCTACAATGAGCAGTTCTTC.

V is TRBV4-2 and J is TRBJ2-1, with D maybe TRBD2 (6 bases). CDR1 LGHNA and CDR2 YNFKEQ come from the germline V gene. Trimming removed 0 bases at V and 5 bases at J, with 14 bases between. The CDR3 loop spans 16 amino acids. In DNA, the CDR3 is TGTGCCAGCAGCCAAGAGTATAGCGGCTACAACAATGAGCAGTTCTTC. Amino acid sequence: CASSQEYSGYNNEQFF.

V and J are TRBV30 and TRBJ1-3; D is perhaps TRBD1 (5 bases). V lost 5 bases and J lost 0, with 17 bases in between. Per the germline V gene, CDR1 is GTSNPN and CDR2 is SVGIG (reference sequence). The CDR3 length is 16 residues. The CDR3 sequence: CAWGIRRGLSGNTIYF. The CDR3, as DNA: TGTGCCTGGGGCATTCGTCGGGGCCTCTCTGGAAACACCATATATTTT. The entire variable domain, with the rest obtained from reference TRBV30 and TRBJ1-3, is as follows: SQTIHQWPATLVQPVGSPLSLECTVEGTSNPNLYWYRQAAGRGLQLLFYSVGIGQISSEVPQNLSASRPQDRQFILSSKKLLLSDSGFYLCAWGIRRGLSGNTIYFGEGSWLTVV.

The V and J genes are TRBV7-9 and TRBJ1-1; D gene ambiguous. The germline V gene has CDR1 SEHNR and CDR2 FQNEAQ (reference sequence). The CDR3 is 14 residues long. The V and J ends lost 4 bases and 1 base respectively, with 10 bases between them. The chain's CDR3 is CASSSPNRNTEAFF. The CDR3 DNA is TGTGCCAGCAGCTCACCGAATCGGAACACTGAAGCTTTCTTT.

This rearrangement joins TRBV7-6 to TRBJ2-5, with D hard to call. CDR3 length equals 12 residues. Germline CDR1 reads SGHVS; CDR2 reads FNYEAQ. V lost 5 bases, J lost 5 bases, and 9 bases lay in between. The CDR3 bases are TGTGCCAGCAGCCGAGCTCTGGAGACCCAGTACTTC. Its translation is CASSRALETQYF.

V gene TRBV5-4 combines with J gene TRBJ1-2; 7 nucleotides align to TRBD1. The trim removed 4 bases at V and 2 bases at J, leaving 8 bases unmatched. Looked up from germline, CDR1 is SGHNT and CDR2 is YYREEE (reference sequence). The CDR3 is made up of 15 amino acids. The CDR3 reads CASSRQEGANYGYTF. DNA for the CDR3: TGTGCCAGCAGCCGCCAGGAGGGGGCGAACTATGGCTACACCTTC. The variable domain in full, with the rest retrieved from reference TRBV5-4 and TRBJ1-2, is ETGVTQSPTHLIKTRGQQVTLRCSSQSGHNTVSWYQQALGQGPQFIFQYYREEENGRGNFPPRFSGLQFPNYSSELNVNALELDDSALYLCASSRQEGANYGYTFGSGTRLTVV.

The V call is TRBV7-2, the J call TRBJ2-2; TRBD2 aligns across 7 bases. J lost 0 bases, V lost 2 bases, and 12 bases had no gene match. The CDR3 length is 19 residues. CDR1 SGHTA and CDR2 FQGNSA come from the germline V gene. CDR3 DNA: TGTGCCAGCAGCTTAAGGGGCTGGAGGGCGGGAGCGAACACCGGGGAGCTGTTTTTT. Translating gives CASSLRGWRAGANTGELFF.

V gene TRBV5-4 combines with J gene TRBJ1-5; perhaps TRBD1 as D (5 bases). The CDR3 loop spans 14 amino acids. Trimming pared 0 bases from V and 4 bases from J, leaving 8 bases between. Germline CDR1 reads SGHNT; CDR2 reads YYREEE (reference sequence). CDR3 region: CASSLGGTNQPQHF. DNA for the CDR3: TGTGCCAGCAGCTTGGGGGGGACGAATCAGCCCCAGCATTTT.

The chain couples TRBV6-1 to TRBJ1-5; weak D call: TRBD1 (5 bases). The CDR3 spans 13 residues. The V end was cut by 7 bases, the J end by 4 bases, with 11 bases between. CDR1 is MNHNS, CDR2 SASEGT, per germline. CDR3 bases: TGTGCCAGCACCTTGGGGGGGAATCAGCCCCAGCATTTT. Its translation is CASTLGGNQPQHF.

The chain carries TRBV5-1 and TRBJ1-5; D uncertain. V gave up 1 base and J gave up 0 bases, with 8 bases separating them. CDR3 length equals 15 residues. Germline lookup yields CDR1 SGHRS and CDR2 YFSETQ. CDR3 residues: CASSLRGNSNQPQHF. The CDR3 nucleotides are TGCGCCAGCAGCTTGCGAGGGAATAGCAATCAGCCCCAGCATTTT. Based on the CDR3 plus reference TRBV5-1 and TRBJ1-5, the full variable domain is KAGVTQTPRYLIKTRGQQVTLSCSPISGHRSVSWYQQTPGQGLQFLFEYFSETQRNKGNFPGRFSGRQFSNSRSEMNVSTLELGDSALYLCASSLRGNSNQPQHFGDGTRLSIL.

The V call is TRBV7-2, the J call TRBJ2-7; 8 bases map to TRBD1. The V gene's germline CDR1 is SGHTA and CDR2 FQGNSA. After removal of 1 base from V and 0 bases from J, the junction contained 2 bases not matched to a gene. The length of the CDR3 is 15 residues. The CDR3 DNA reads TGTGCCAGCAGCTTAGGACAGGGGAGCTCCTACGAGCAGTACTTC. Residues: CASSLGQGSSYEQYF.

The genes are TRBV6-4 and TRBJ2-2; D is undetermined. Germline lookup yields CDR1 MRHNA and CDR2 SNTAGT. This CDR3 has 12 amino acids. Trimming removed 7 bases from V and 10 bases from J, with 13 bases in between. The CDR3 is CASTPVAMELFF. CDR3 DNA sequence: TGTGCCAGCACCCCGGTGGCTATGGAGCTGTTTTTT.

CDR3 protein: CASSLMGVGWGQAYNEQFF. The CDR3 DNA follows: TGTGCCAGCAGCTTAATGGGCGTCGGGTGGGGGCAGGCCTACAATGAGCAGTTCTTC. This chain links TRBV11-2 with TRBJ2-1; D might be TRBD1 (6 bases). V lost 2 bases, J lost 2 bases, and 22 bases lay in between. Germline V lookup: CDR1 SGHAT, CDR2 FQNNGV. CDR3 length: 19 residues.

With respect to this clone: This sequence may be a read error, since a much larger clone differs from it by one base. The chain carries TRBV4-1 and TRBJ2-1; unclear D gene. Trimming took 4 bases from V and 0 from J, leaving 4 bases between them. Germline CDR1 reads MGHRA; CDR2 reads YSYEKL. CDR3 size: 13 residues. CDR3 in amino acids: CASSPSSYNEQFF. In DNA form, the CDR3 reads TGCGCCAGCAGCCCTAGCTCCTACAATGAGCAGTTCTTC.